This entry features one T cell receptor beta chain sequence. The antigen it recognizes is unknown. Per-nucleotide qualities are absent, and no much larger clonotype sits a single base away. This sample is part of a study of blood T cell repertoires in COVID-19 (dated by TCRdb to between 2020 and 2021). Background for the entire study: The collaborator samples originated in the United States, Italy and Spain and spanned the acute and convalescent phases of COVID-19. The prospective study material was composed of cDNA or gDNA derived from T cells, B-cell-depleted T cells, or PBMCs. The dataset comprised deeply sampled blood TCRbeta repertoires from subjects exposed to, actively infected with, or recovered from COVID-19. The repertoires were released in a freely available public database meant as a resource for research on the immune response to SARS-CoV-2. Samples came from the ongoing ImmuneRACE study (first 160 participants) plus 1,254 subjects from 6 global collaborators. A de-identified subject ID, COVID-19 status, age in years and sex were almost always included in the sample metadata. Where HLA class I and class II types were available, the types were taken from metadata supplied by the sample provider, not from assay-based typing.

TCRbeta CDR3 regions were amplified from genomic DNA by means of the immunoSEQ Assay, a bias-controlled multiplex PCR. The study's processing was this. The number of nucleated cells in each sample was estimated from the amplification of reference gene primers within the assay. To quantify the absolute abundance of each unique TCRbeta CDR3 rearrangement, sequence reads were collapsed and filtered. Productive Simpson clonality was computed per sample as the square root of Simpson's diversity index over productive rearrangements. TCRdb retrieved this table from immuneACCESS and kept in-frame rearrangements only. Not all clones are present; in checked studies, unresolved V genes account for under half, and no reason is known for the remainder. The V and J calls and the clone size are those of that table, but D and trimming were determined from the DNA. This sample has over 300,000 clones in its table, and almost 85% of those were observed once. More than 6% of the sample is in the top ten clones.

Each collaborating institution followed its own protocols to collect whole blood in K2EDTA tubes. Collaborator samples were shipped for TCRbeta analysis as frozen whole blood, isolated PBMCs, or DNA extracted from either sample type. Here is what the overall study found, with its caveats: Clinical and demographic metadata were provided uncurated, with the amount varying by source and participant.

V drops 6 bases and J drops 2 bases, leaving 10 bases in between. The CDR3 holds 13 amino acids from the cysteine to the phenylalanine. The entry retains the CDR3 DNA only, 39 bases that are in frame from base 1. The sequenced sample was peripheral blood. This TCR was recovered from a human donor in a cohort sampled during active COVID-19. The chain is encoded by TRBV12-3 or TRBV12-4 joined to TRBJ1-1, with no reliable assignment of the D segment. In nucleotide form, the sequence is TGTGCCAGCAGACTATCGTTCAACACTGAAGCTTTCTTT. It specifies CASRLSFNTEAFF.